This T cell receptor (beta chain) derives from a study of T cell responses to AZD1222 COVID-19 vaccine. The CDR3 has 15 amino acids. Trimming removed 4 bases from V and 0 bases from J, with 10 bases in between. Looked up from germline, CDR1 is LNHDA and CDR2 is SQIVND (reference sequence). The study, taken as a whole, reports: Among the donors, most were white British and more were female, and clonal diversity was possibly underestimated. At study baseline, merely five or six AZD1222 recipients were seropositive. Vaccine-associated CD4 TCRs spanned spike, dominant at 160-218 and 743-854.

This clone came up once. The antigen is undetermined. Some clones are missing from TCRdb's copy, which holds only in-frame ones; the method was immunoSEQ multiplex PCR. The repertoire holds about 140,000 clones, with approximately 85% as singletons. J is TRBJ1-5 and V is TRBV19, with D hard to call. The receptor's source is an adult who received the MenACWY meningococcal vaccine as a control. The sequences come from peripheral blood, collected 28 days after the second dose of the MenACWY control vaccine. CDR3: CASSKLINSNQPQHF. CDR3 coding DNA: TGTGCCAGTAGTAAACTCATTAATAGCAATCAGCCCCAGCATTTT.